This TCR beta chain was captured by sequencing in a study of tumour-infiltrating T cells in Burkitt lymphoma. Study overall: Survival, overall and progression-free, tracked with productive clonality.

The length of the CDR3 is 16 residues. V lost 4 bases and J lost 7, with 20 bases in between. Germline V gene lookup returns CDR1 SGHKS and CDR2 YYEKEE (reference sequence). This table comes from immunoSEQ multiplex PCR, and its TCRdb copy is limited to in-frame clones, with some not included. The sample consists of 5,500 to 7,500 clones, 10% of them appearing once. Source material: tumor tissue. The chain carries TRBV5-5 and TRBJ1-4, with D perhaps TRBD1 (5 bases). This clonotype originated in a human donor with diffuse large B-cell lymphoma. CDR3 residues: CASSQDRQGYSEKLFF. In DNA, the CDR3 is TGTGCCAGCAGCCAAGATAGGCAGGGATATAGTGAAAAACTGTTTTTT. Variable domain in full (rest from reference TRBV5-5 and TRBJ1-4): DAGVTQSPTHLIKTRGQQVTLRCSPISGHKSVSWYQQVLGQGPQFIFQYYEKEERGRGNFPDRFSARQFPNYSSELNVNALLLGDSALYLCASSQDRQGYSEKLFFGSGTQLSVL.